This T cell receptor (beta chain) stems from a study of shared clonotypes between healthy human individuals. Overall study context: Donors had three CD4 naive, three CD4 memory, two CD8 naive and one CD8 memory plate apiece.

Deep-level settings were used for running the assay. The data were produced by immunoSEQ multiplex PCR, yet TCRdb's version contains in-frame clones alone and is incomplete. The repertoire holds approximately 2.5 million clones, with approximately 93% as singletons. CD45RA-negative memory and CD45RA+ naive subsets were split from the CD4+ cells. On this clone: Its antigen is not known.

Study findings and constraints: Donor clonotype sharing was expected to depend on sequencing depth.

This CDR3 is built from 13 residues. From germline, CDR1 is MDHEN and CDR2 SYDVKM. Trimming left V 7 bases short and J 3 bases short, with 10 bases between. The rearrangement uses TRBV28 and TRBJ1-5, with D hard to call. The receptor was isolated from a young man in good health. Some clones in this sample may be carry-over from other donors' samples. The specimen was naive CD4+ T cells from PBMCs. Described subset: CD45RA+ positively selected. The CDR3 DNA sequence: TGTGCCAGCATCCCCGCGCCCAATCAGCCCCAGCATTTT. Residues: CASIPAPNQPQHF.